A selection of T cell receptor beta chains follows, all from one sample in a study of shared clonotypes between healthy human individuals. The table came from immunoSEQ multiplex PCR; TCRdb's copy has only in-frame clones and leaves some out. The repertoire consists of a few hundred thousand clones, with roughly 84% occurring once and the leading ten covering around 15%. The sequenced material came from memory CD8+ T cells sorted from blood. These receptors all stem from a man between 18 and 35 years old in good health. Both conserved end residues are part of each CDR3. A D gene is named only where the DNA matches it firmly. Clone size is stated in some rows and not others, as once, few, many or a class when expanded.

clone_size: .
d_call: TRBD1
j_call: TRBJ2-7
v_call: TRBV4-1
cdr3_aa: CASSPKTGAYEQYF
cdr3_nt: TGCGCCAGCAGCCCTAAGACAGGGGCCTACGAGCAGTACTTC

clone_size: .
d_call: TRBD2
j_call: TRBJ2-3
v_call: TRBV11-2
cdr3_aa: CASSLGSGGTDTQYF
cdr3_nt: TGTGCCAGCAGCTTAGGTAGCGGGGGCACAGATACGCAGTATTTT

clone_size: once
d_call: TRBD1
j_call: TRBJ2-7
v_call: TRBV27
cdr3_aa: CASSLRDRGSYEQYF
cdr3_nt: TGTGCCAGCAGTTTACGGGACAGGGGAAGCTACGAGCAGTACTTC

clone_size: once
d_call: .
j_call: TRBJ2-1
v_call: TRBV15
cdr3_aa: CATSRDSTTNEQFF
cdr3_nt: TGTGCCACCAGCAGAGATTCGACTACCAATGAGCAGTTCTTC

clone_size: .
d_call: TRBD1
j_call: TRBJ2-7
v_call: TRBV10-3
cdr3_aa: CAISDRDRGQYEQYF
cdr3_nt: TGTGCCATCAGTGATAGAGACAGGGGGCAGTACGAGCAGTACTTC

clone_size: .
d_call: .
j_call: TRBJ1-3
v_call: TRBV7-2
cdr3_aa: CASSLDRSSGNTIYF
cdr3_nt: TGTGCCAGCAGCTTAGACAGGAGCTCTGGAAACACCATATATTTT

clone_size: .
d_call: .
j_call: TRBJ1-5
v_call: TRBV6-5
cdr3_aa: CASSYMGGQPQHF
cdr3_nt: TGTGCCAGCAGTTATATGGGCGGCCAGCCCCAGCATTTT

clone_size: .
d_call: .
j_call: TRBJ2-7
v_call: TRBV6-4
cdr3_aa: CASSYSEETLIYEQYF
cdr3_nt: TGTGCCAGCAGTTACTCGGAGGAAACCCTCATTTACGAGCAGTACTTC

clone_size: .
d_call: TRBD1
j_call: TRBJ1-2
v_call: TRBV27
cdr3_aa: CASSAGQGPYGYTF
cdr3_nt: TGTGCCAGCAGTGCTGGACAGGGCCCTTATGGCTACACCTTC

clone_size: .
d_call: .
j_call: TRBJ1-5
v_call: TRBV19
cdr3_aa: CASSIVRIYSNQPQHF
cdr3_nt: TGTGCCAGTAGTATAGTTAGGATCTATAGCAATCAGCCCCAGCATTTT

clone_size: .
d_call: TRBD2
j_call: TRBJ2-1
v_call: TRBV2
cdr3_aa: CASSETYREGYNEQFF
cdr3_nt: TGTGCCAGCAGTGAAACCTATCGGGAGGGCTACAATGAGCAGTTCTTC

clone_size: .
d_call: .
j_call: TRBJ2-7
v_call: TRBV30
cdr3_aa: CAWSLTGKSYEQYF
cdr3_nt: TGTGCCTGGAGTCTTACAGGGAAGTCCTACGAGCAGTACTTC

clone_size: .
d_call: TRBD2
j_call: TRBJ2-7
v_call: TRBV13
cdr3_aa: CASSPGLAGEEQYF
cdr3_nt: TGTGCCAGCAGCCCGGGACTAGCGGGGGAAGAGCAGTACTTC

clone_size: .
d_call: .
j_call: TRBJ2-7
v_call: TRBV7-9
cdr3_aa: CASRSSGGQYF
cdr3_nt: TGTGCCAGCAGATCCTCCGGGGGGCAGTACTTC

clone_size: medium-sized
d_call: .
j_call: TRBJ2-3
v_call: TRBV19
cdr3_aa: CASQLGYHTDTQYF
cdr3_nt: TGTGCCAGTCAATTGGGGTACCACACAGATACGCAGTATTTT

clone_size: .
d_call: TRBD2
j_call: TRBJ2-2
v_call: TRBV4-3
cdr3_aa: CASSPIAGIYTGELFF
cdr3_nt: TGCGCCAGCAGCCCGATAGCGGGAATTTACACCGGGGAGCTGTTTTTT

clone_size: .
d_call: TRBD2
j_call: TRBJ2-7
v_call: TRBV7-6
cdr3_aa: CASSPGSGSLSEQYF
cdr3_nt: TGTGCCAGCAGTCCTGGTAGCGGGAGCCTGAGTGAGCAGTACTTC

clone_size: .
d_call: .
j_call: TRBJ2-7
v_call: TRBV4-1
cdr3_aa: CASSQVLGLIYEQYF
cdr3_nt: TGCGCCAGCAGCCAAGTTCTGGGCTTAATCTACGAGCAGTACTTC

clone_size: .
d_call: TRBD1
j_call: TRBJ1-1
v_call: TRBV2
cdr3_aa: CASSEAPGTERETEAFF
cdr3_nt: TGTGCCAGCAGTGAAGCCCCGGGGACAGAGAGGGAAACTGAAGCTTTCTTT

clone_size: .
d_call: .
j_call: TRBJ1-4
v_call: TRBV7-9
cdr3_aa: CASSPPSTATNEKLFF
cdr3_nt: TGTGCCAGCAGCCCACCGTCGACAGCAACTAATGAAAAACTGTTTTTT

clone_size: .
d_call: .
j_call: TRBJ2-5
v_call: TRBV5-6
cdr3_aa: CASSLGYGRQETQYF
cdr3_nt: TGTGCCAGCAGCTTGGGCTATGGGAGACAAGAGACCCAGTACTTC

clone_size: .
d_call: .
j_call: TRBJ2-7
v_call: TRBV7-2
cdr3_aa: CASSLQSYEQYF
cdr3_nt: TGTGCCAGCAGCTTACAATCCTACGAGCAGTACTTC